This T cell receptor (beta chain) was sequenced during a study of blood T cell repertoires in COVID-19. On the study more broadly: Italy, Spain and the United States were the sources of the convalescent and acute COVID-19 samples. T cells, B-cell-depleted T cells, or PBMCs supplied cDNA or gDNA.

Under the authors' procedure: Quantification of nucleated cells was approximated via reference gene primer amplification. TCRdb's copy holds only in-frame clones and misses some; the assay was immunoSEQ multiplex PCR. V and J calls and clone size are as listed in that table; D and trimming were resolved from the DNA. The sample comprises about 110,000 clones, over 65% of which are singletons, and 3.8% rests with the top ten. There are 18 residues in the CDR3. The junction had 12 bases not matched to a gene; V was cut back by 2 bases and J by 5 bases. The germline CDR1 and CDR2 sequences are SGHAT and FQNNGV.

Sample: peripheral blood. The sequence came from an elderly woman with acute or convalescent COVID-19. The rearrangement links TRBV11-2 to TRBJ2-5, with 12 bases aligning to TRBD2. For the CDR3, the DNA is TGTGCCAGCAGCTTATATATACCTAGCGGGAGGGCCGGTGAGACCCAGTACTTC. Encoded protein: CASSLYIPSGRAGETQYF. Combining the CDR3 with reference TRBV11-2 and TRBJ2-5 gives the whole variable domain EAGVAQSPRYKIIEKRQSVAFWCNPISGHATLYWYQQILGQGPKLLIQFQNNGVVDDSQLPKDRFSAERLKGVDSTLKIQPAKLEDSAVYLCASSLYIPSGRAGETQYFGPGTRLLVL.